The next 21 T cell receptor beta chains were all read from a single sample in a study of blood T cell repertoires in COVID-19. Clones were sequenced by immunoSEQ multiplex PCR, and TCRdb holds only the in-frame ones, with some missing. In the table there are 190,000 or so clones, about 84% of which are singletons. Input material: PBMCs or T cells enriched from blood (not recorded which). Receptors were obtained from a woman in her thirties who had recovered from COVID-19.

The V and J genes are TRBV11-1 and TRBJ2-1; 9 nucleotides match TRBD2. CDR1 and CDR2 from the germline V gene are SGHAT and FQDESV (reference sequence). The ends lost 3 bases at V and 10 bases at J; junction bases unmatched: 10. The CDR3 runs to 15 residues. CDR3 residues: CASSFGAGGDSEQFF. Written as DNA, the CDR3 is TGTGCCAGCAGCTTCGGAGCGGGGGGAGACAGCGAGCAGTTCTTC.

The V and J genes are TRBV5-8 and TRBJ1-4; no clear D. The germline V gene has CDR1 SGHTS and CDR2 YDEGEE. Trimming removed 8 bases from V and 5 bases from J, with 25 bases in between. CDR3 length: 17 residues. The CDR3 is CASYQTGPAGFNEKLFF. CDR3 nucleotides: TGTGCCAGTTATCAGACGGGTCCTGCGGGTTTCAATGAAAAACTGTTTTTT.

J is TRBJ1-5 and V is TRBV10-3; TRBD1 might be the D (5 bases). The length of the CDR3 is 13 residues. Germline-derived CDR1 and CDR2 are ENHRY and SYGVKD. V was cut by 7 bases and J by 1 base, with 8 bases left in between. This CDR3 reads CAITGGSNQPQHF. Written as DNA, the CDR3 is TGTGCCATCACGGGGGGGAGCAATCAGCCCCAGCATTTT.

There are a few counts of this clone. The CDR3 DNA sequence: TGTGCCAGTACCCCAAGACTAGATGCCTACGAGCAGTACTTC. The encoded protein is CASTPRLDAYEQYF. J is TRBJ2-7 and V is TRBV6-5; tentative D call: TRBD2 (6 bases). V lost 9 bases to trimming and J lost 2 bases, with 17 bases between them. CDR3 length equals 14 residues. Germline V gives CDR1 MNHEY, CDR2 SVGAGI.

This clone was found a few times. The chain employs TRBV6-5 and TRBJ1-5; possibly TRBD1 for D (6 bases). Per the germline V gene, CDR1 is MNHEY and CDR2 is SVGAGI. This CDR3 is built from 15 residues. Trimming stripped 5 bases from V and 3 bases from J, with 14 bases between. The CDR3 reads CASSSQGSNNQPQHF. CDR3 coding DNA: TGTGCCAGCAGTAGTCAGGGGAGCAACAATCAGCCCCAGCATTTT.

The chain recombines TRBV14 with TRBJ2-7, with TRBD1 matching 7 bases. This CDR3 has 15 residues. V lost 4 bases, J lost 4 bases, and 10 bases stayed unmatched. In germline, CDR1 is SGHDN, CDR2 FVKESK. The CDR3 protein is CASSLRTGPLYEQYF. The CDR3 DNA is TGTGCCAGCAGCCTCAGGACAGGTCCGCTTTACGAGCAGTACTTC.

The chain recombines TRBV2 with TRBJ1-5; D is ambiguous. The CDR3 length is 14 residues. Germline CDR1 SNHLY, CDR2 FYNNEI. V lost 4 bases, J lost 4 bases, and 11 bases lay in between. The CDR3 protein is CASSGRRVNQPQHF. The CDR3 nucleotides read TGTGCCAGCAGTGGAAGACGGGTAAATCAGCCCCAGCATTTT.

This clone has just one count. This chain links TRBV7-8 with TRBJ1-1; 7 bases agree with TRBD1. The germline V gene has CDR1 SGHVS and CDR2 FQNEAQ. The CDR3 covers 14 residues. The V gene end was trimmed by 5 bases and the J gene end by 4 bases; junction bases not matched to a gene: 7. CDR3 nucleotides: TGTGCCAGCAGCCAACAGGGGTCCGGCACTGAAGCTTTCTTT. It specifies CASSQQGSGTEAFF.

V usage is TRBV3-1 (or the pseudogene TRBV3-2) and J usage is TRBJ2-5, with D maybe TRBD1 (5 bases). CDR1 and CDR2 from the germline V gene are LGHDT and YNNKEL (reference sequence). The CDR3 contains 14 residues. V lost 4 bases to trimming and J lost 1 base, with 10 bases between them. Here the CDR3 reads CASSPDTVQETQYF. The CDR3 region has the DNA TGTGCCAGCAGCCCGGACACCGTCCAAGAGACCCAGTACTTC.

The chain recombines TRBV7-9 with TRBJ2-7; D possibly corresponds to TRBD2 (6 bases). The CDR3 loop spans 16 amino acids. Germline CDR1 reads SEHNR; CDR2 reads FQNEAQ (reference sequence). Trimming took 2 bases from V and 5 from J, leaving 19 bases between them. The CDR3 nucleotides read TGTGCCAGCAGCTTATCGGGAGTTGTTTTTCTCCACGAGCAGTACTTC. It is translated as CASSLSGVVFLHEQYF.

This sequence joins TRBV2 and TRBJ2-5; TRBD1 matches 10 bases. Trimming at V came to 6 bases and at J to 1 base, leaving 5 bases not matched to a gene. The CDR3 loop spans 15 amino acids. Germline V gives CDR1 SNHLY, CDR2 FYNNEI. CDR3 residues: CASSWDRGIQETQYF. In nucleotides, the CDR3 is TGTGCCAGCAGCTGGGACAGGGGAATCCAAGAGACCCAGTACTTC.

The chain couples TRBV6-5 to TRBJ2-6; D remains unclear. The germline gives CDR1 MNHEY, CDR2 SVGAGI. V was trimmed by 1 base and J by 0 bases, leaving 4 bases between them. The CDR3 loop spans 15 amino acids. The CDR3 DNA reads TGTGCCAGCAGTTACTACACCTCTGGGGCCAACGTCCTGACTTTC. Translated, it gives CASSYYTSGANVLTF.

The chain is built from TRBV5-1 and TRBJ1-1; TRBD1 matches at 7 bases. The V gene's germline CDR1 is SGHRS and CDR2 YFSETQ. Trimming took 4 bases from V and 1 from J; bases not matched to a gene: 10. This CDR3 spans 16 amino acids. The DNA for the CDR3 is TGCGCCAGCAGCCTATGGGGGGACAGTAAGAACACTGAAGCTTTCTTT. Translating it yields CASSLWGDSKNTEAFF.

This clone has only a few counts. The chain carries TRBV19 and TRBJ2-2, with D perhaps matching TRBD2 (6 bases). Germline V gives CDR1 LNHDA, CDR2 SQIVND (reference sequence). Trimming took 1 base from V and 4 from J, leaving 7 bases between them. This CDR3 has 14 residues. The CDR3 here is CASSIGDFTGELFF. For the CDR3, the DNA is TGTGCCAGTAGTATAGGGGACTTCACCGGGGAGCTGTTTTTT.

V gene TRBV27 combines with J gene TRBJ1-2, with a weak D call TRBD1 (5 bases). The CDR3 runs 15 residues. The germline V gene has CDR1 MNHEY and CDR2 SMNVEV (reference sequence). V shed 4 bases and J shed 5 bases, with 17 bases lying between them. CDR3: CASSSLGGAHYGYTF. DNA of the CDR3: TGTGCCAGCAGTTCACTGGGAGGGGCCCATTATGGCTACACCTTC.

The chain has TRBV27 and TRBJ1-2; the D is unclear. The CDR3 runs to 13 residues. Trimming took 3 bases from V and 1 from J, leaving 6 bases between them. The germline V gene has CDR1 MNHEY and CDR2 SMNVEV (reference sequence). CDR3 DNA: TGTGCCAGCAGTTTTGGCAGTAACTATGGCTACACCTTC. Translation gives CASSFGSNYGYTF.

The rearrangement links TRBV21-1 to TRBJ2-3; TRBD2 reflects the table's D call only, with no check against the DNA. TRBV21-1 is tagged as a pseudogene. The CDR3 runs 17 residues. CDR3 region: CASSNFLLPLETDTQYF. The CDR3 DNA reads as TGTGCCAGCAGCAACTTTCTTTTACCTCTCGAGACAGATACGCAGTATTTT.

The CDR3 DNA reads TGTGCCAGTAGTATCGACAGCCAATTAGGTGAAAAACTGTTTTTT. Translated, it gives CASSIDSQLGEKLFF. The V and J genes are TRBV19 and TRBJ1-4; maybe TRBD1 (5 bases). Trimming stripped 3 bases from V and 7 bases from J, with 15 bases between. Germline V lookup: CDR1 LNHDA, CDR2 SQIVND (reference sequence). The CDR3 sequence is 15 residues long.

A note on this clone: No DNA is shown, since the ends of the CDR3 on it are uncertain; the CDR3 is the one TCRdb lists. The chain has TRBV28 and TRBJ2-5; the listed D gene, TRBD1, was not tested against the DNA. From its first to its last residue, the CDR3 has 14 amino acids. Germline V CDR1 and CDR2: MDHEN, SYDVKM. CDR3 loop: CASSTSTGQETQYF.

This clone was seen more than once but under ten times. The rearrangement joins TRBV30 to TRBJ1-4, with D uncertain. The CDR3 has 14 residues. With 3 bases removed from V and 6 bases from J, the gap between germline ends came to 14 bases. CDR1 and CDR2 from the germline V gene are GTSNPN and SVGIG (reference sequence). CDR3 DNA: TGTGCCTGGAGCCCTGGGTTGGCGGATGAAAAACTGTTTTTT. This translates into CAWSPGLADEKLFF.

The genes are TRBV4-2 and TRBJ2-7; 9 bases agree with TRBD1. Per the germline V gene, CDR1 is LGHNA and CDR2 is YNFKEQ. The CDR3 runs 15 residues. With V trimmed by 4 bases and J by 4 bases, 8 bases remained unmatched. CDR3 nucleotides: TGTGCCAGCAGCCTAGACGACGGGACAGGGTACGAGCAGTACTTC. As protein: CASSLDDGTGYEQYF.